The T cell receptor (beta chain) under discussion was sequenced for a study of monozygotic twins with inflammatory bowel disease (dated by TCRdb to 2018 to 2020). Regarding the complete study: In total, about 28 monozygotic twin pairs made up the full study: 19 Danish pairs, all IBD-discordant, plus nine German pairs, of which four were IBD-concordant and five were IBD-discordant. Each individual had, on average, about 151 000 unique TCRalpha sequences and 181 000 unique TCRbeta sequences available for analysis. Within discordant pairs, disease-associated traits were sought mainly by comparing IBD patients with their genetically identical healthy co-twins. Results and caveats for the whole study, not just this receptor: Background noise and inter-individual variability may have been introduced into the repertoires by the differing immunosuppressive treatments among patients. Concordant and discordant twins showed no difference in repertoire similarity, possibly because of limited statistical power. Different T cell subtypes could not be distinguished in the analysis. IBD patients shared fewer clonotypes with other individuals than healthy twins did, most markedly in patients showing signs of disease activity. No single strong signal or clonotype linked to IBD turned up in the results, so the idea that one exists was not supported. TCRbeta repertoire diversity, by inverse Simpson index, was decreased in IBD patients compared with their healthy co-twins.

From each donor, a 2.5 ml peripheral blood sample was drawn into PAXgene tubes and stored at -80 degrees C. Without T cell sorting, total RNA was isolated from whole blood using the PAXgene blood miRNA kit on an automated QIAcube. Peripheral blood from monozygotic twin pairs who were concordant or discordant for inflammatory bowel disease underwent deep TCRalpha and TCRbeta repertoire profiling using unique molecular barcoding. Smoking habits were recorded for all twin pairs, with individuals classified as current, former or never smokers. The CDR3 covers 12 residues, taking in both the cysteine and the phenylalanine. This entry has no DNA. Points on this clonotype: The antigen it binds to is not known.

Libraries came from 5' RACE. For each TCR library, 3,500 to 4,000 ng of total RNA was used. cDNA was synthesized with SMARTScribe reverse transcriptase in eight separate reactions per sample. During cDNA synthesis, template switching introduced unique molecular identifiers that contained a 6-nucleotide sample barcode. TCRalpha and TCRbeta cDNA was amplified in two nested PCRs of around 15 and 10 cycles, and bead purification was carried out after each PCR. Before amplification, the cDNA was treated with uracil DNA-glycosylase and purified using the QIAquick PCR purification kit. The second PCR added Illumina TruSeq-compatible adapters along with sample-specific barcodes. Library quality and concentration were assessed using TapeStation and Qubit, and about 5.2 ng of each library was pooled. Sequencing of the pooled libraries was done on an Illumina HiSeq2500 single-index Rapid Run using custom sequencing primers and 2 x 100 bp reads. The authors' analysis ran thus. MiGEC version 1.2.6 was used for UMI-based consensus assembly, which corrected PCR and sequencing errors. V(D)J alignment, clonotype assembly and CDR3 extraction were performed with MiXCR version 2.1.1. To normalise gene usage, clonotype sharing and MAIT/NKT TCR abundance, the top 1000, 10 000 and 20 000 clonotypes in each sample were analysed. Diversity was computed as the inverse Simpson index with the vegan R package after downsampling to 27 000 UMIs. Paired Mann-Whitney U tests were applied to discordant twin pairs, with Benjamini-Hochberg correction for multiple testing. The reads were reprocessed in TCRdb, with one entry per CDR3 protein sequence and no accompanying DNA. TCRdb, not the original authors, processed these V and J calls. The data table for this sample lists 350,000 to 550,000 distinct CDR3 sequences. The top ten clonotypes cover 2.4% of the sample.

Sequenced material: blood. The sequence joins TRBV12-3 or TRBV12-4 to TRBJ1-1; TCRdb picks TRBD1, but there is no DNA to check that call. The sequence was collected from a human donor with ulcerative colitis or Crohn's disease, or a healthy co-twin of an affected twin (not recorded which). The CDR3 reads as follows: CATRQGATEAFF.